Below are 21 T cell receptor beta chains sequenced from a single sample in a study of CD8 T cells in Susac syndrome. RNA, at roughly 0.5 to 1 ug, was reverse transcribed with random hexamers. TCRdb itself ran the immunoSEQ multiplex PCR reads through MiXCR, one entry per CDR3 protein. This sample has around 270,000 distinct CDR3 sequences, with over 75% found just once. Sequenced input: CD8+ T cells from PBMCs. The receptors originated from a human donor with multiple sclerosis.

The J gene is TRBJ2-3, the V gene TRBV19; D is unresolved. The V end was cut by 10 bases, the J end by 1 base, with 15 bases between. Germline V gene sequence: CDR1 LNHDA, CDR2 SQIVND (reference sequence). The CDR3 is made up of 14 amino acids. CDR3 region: CATTSGPRTDTQYF. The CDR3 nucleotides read TGTGCCACGACGTCCGGGCCACGCACAGATACGCAGTATTTT.

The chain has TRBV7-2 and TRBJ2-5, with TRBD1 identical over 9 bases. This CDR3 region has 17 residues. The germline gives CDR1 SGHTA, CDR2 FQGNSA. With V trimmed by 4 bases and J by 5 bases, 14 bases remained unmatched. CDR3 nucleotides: TGTGCCAGCAGCTCGACGGGCAACAGGGGGCAGACGGAGACCCAGTACTTC. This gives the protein CASSSTGNRGQTETQYF.

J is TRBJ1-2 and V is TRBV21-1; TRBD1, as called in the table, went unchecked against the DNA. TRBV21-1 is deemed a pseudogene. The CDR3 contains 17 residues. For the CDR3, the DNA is TGTGCCAGCAGCATACGATCGGGGCAGTCAGCTAACTATGGCTACACCTTC. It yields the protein CASSIRSGQSANYGYTF.

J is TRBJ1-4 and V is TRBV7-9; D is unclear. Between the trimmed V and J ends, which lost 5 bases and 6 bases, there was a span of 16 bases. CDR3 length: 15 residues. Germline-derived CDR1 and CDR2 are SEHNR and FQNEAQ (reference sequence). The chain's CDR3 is CASSPSGYRYEKLFF. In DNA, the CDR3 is TGTGCCAGCAGCCCTTCAGGCTACCGTTATGAAAAACTGTTTTTT.

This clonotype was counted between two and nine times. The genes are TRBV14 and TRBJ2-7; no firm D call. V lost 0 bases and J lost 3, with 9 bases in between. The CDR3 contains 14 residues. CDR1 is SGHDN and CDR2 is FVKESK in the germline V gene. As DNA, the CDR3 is TGTGCCAGCAGCCAAGAAAGCAGCTTCTACGAGCAGTACTTC. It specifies CASSQESSFYEQYF. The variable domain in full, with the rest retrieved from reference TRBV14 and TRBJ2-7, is EAGVTQFPSHSVIEKGQTVTLRCDPISGHDNLYWYRRVMGKEIKFLLHFVKESKQDESGMPNNRFLAERTGGTYSTLKVQPAELEDSGVYFCASSQESSFYEQYFGPGTRLTVT.

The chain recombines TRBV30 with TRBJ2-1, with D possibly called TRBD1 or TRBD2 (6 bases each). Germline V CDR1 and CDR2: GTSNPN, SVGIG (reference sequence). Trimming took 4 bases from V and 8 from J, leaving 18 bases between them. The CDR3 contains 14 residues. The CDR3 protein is CAWTTFRRGDEQFF. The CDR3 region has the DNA TGTGCCTGGACCACGTTCCGGAGGGGGGATGAGCAGTTCTTC.

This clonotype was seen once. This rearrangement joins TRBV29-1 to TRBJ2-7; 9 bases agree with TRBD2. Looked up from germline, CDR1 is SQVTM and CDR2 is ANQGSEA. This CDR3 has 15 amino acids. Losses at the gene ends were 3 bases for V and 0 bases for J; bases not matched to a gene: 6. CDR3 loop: CSVEAGTSLSYEQYF. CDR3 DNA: TGCAGCGTTGAGGCCGGGACTAGCCTCTCCTACGAGCAGTACTTC.

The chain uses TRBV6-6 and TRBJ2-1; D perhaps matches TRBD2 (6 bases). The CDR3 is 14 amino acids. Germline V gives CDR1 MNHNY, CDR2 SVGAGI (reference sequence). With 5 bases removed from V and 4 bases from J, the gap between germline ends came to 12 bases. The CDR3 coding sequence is TGTGCCAGCAGTACGGGGGACTTTTACAATGAGCAGTTCTTC. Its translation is CASSTGDFYNEQFF.

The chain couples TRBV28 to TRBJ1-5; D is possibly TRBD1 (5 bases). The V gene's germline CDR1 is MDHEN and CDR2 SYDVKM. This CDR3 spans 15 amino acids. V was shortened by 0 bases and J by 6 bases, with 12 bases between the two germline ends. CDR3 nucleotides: TGTGCCAGCAGTTTATGGAAAGGGGTAGGTCAGCCCCAGCATTTT. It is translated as CASSLWKGVGQPQHF.

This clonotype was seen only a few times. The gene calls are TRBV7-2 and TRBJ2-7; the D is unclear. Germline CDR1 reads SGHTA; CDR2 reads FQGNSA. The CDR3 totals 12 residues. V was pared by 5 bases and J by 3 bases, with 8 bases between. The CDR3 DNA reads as TGTGCCAGCAGCGGGATAGTCTACGAGCAGTACTTC. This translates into CASSGIVYEQYF.

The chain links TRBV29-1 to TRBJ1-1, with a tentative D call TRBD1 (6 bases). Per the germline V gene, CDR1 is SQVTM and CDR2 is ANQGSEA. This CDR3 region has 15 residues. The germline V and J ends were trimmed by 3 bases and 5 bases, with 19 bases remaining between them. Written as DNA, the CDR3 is TGCAGCGTTGACGGGGACACCGGGGAGCGTACTGAAGCTTTCTTT. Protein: CSVDGDTGERTEAFF.

The CDR3 protein is CASSFLGVGTEAFF. For the CDR3, the DNA is TGTGCCAGCAGTTTTTTGGGCGTCGGGACTGAAGCTTTCTTT. The chain joins TRBV12-3 or TRBV12-4 to TRBJ1-1; D remains ambiguous. V lost 3 bases and J 5 bases, leaving 13 bases between the germline ends. CDR3 length: 14 residues.

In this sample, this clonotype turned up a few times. CDR3 region: CASSYSYRDRASYEQYF. CDR3 bases: TGTGCCAGCAGTTACTCTTATCGGGACAGGGCTTCCTACGAGCAGTACTTC. V usage is TRBV6-5 and J usage is TRBJ2-7; 9 bases line up with TRBD1. This CDR3 has 17 amino acids. CDR1 is MNHEY and CDR2 is SVGAGI in the germline V gene. V shed 0 bases, J shed 1 base, and the junction held 7 bases outside the gene matches.

The CDR3 region is CASSSEAFF. CDR3 coding DNA: TGTGCCAGCAGTTCTGAAGCTTTCTTT. The chain combines TRBV7-9 with TRBJ1-1; D remains unclear. This CDR3 is 9 amino acids long. Trimming stripped 6 bases from V and 6 bases from J, with 2 bases between. Germline CDR1 and CDR2: SEHNR and FQNEAQ (reference sequence).

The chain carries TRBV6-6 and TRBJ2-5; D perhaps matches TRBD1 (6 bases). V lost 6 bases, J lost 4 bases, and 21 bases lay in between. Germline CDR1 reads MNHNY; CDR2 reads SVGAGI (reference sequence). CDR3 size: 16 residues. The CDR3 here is CASSQWTVIVLETQYF. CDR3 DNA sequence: TGTGCCAGCAGCCAATGGACAGTGATTGTGCTAGAGACCCAGTACTTC.

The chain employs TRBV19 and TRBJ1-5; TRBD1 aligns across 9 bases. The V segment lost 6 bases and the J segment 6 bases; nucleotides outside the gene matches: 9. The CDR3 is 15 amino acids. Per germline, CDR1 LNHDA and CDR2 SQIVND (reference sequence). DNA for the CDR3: TGTGCCAGTAGCTTACAGGGGGCAAGTAGTCAGCCCCAGCATTTT. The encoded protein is CASSLQGASSQPQHF.

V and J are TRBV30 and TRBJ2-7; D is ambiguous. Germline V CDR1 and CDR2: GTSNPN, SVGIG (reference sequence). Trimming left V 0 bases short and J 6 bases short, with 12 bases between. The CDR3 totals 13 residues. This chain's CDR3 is CAWSVEPAAEQYF. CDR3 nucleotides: TGTGCCTGGAGTGTAGAGCCAGCAGCCGAGCAGTACTTC.

The CDR3 region has the DNA TGTGCCAGCAGCCCGGACAGCCCCGCTAACTACGAGCAGTACTTC. This codes for CASSPDSPANYEQYF. The chain joins TRBV11-2 to TRBJ2-7; tentatively, D is TRBD1 (6 bases). CDR1 is SGHAT, CDR2 FQNNGV, per germline. The CDR3 is made up of 15 amino acids. Trimming removed 5 bases at V and 3 bases at J, with 17 bases between.

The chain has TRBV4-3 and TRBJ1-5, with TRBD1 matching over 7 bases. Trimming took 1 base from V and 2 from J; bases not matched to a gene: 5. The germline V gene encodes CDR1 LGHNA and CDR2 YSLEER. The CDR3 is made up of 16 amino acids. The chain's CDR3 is CASSQGWQGGNQPQHF. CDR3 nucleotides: TGCGCCAGCAGCCAAGGATGGCAGGGGGGCAATCAGCCCCAGCATTTT.

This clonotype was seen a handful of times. This chain's CDR3 is CASSTSGAYNEQFF. The CDR3 bases are TGCGCCTCATCGACCAGCGGGGCTTACAATGAGCAGTTCTTC. This sequence joins TRBV5-1 and TRBJ2-1, with TRBD2 identical over 7 bases. Germline CDR1 is SGHRS and CDR2 is YFSETQ. J gave up 4 bases and V 10 bases, and 11 bases lay outside the gene matches. The CDR3 contains 14 residues.

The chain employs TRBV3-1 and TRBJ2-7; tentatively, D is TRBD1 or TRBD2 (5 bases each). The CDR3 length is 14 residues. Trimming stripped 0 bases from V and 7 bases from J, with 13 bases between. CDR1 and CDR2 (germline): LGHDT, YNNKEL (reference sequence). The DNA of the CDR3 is TGTGCCAGCAGCCAAGATTTCGGGGCCCCGGAGCAGTACTTC. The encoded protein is CASSQDFGAPEQYF.